The 24 T cell receptor beta chains given below trace back to one sample, sequenced in a study of T cell repertoires in cytomegalovirus infection. Via MiXCR, TCRdb re-called the reads, giving one row per CDR3 protein. This sample has around 440,000 distinct CDR3 sequences, with approximately 10% found just once. The sequenced sample was PBMCs. The origin of the receptors is a human donor in good health (CMV status not recorded). Some clones in this sample may be carry-over from other donors' samples.

This clonotype was picked up many times. V and J are TRBV19 and TRBJ1-5; tentatively, D is TRBD1 (6 bases). This CDR3 region has 14 residues. Trimming removed 3 bases at V and 10 bases at J, with 16 bases between. Germline V gene data show CDR1 as LNHDA and CDR2 as SQIVND (reference sequence). The CDR3 sequence is CASSIGGSSGPQHF. Written as DNA, the CDR3 is TGTGCCAGTAGTATTGGGGGCTCATCTGGCCCCCAGCATTTT.

This clonotype was seen ten or more times. The rearrangement links TRBV5-4 to TRBJ2-1, with D hard to call. CDR1 is SGHNT, CDR2 YYREEE, per germline (reference sequence). V was clipped by 3 bases and J by 0 bases, with 13 bases between them. The CDR3 is 16 amino acids. CDR3 loop: CASSSPGRGSYNEQFF. In DNA form, the CDR3 reads TGTGCCAGCAGCTCCCCCGGCCGAGGCTCCTACAATGAGCAGTTCTTC.

This clonotype was observed at least ten times. This chain connects TRBV19 to TRBJ1-1; maybe TRBD1 (6 bases). V was clipped by 3 bases and J by 1 base, with 12 bases between them. Germline V CDR1 and CDR2: LNHDA, SQIVND (reference sequence). The CDR3 length is 15 residues. CDR3 loop: CASSMSRGSNTEAFF. The CDR3, as DNA: TGTGCCAGTAGTATGTCCAGGGGATCGAACACTGAAGCTTTCTTT.

This clonotype has a count of ten or more. For the CDR3, the DNA is TGTGCCAGCAGCTTAGAGTTCCGGGTCCGGGAGACTGAAGCTTTCTTT. Translated: CASSLEFRVRETEAFF. The chain employs TRBV11-2 and TRBJ1-1, with unresolved D. This CDR3 is 16 amino acids long. V was clipped by 0 bases and J by 5 bases, with 16 bases between them. The germline gives CDR1 SGHAT, CDR2 FQNNGV.

This clonotype was picked up many times. The chain recombines TRBV12-3 or TRBV12-4 with TRBJ2-1; TRBD2 matches 9 bases. Trimming took 1 base from V and 8 from J; bases not matched to a gene: 9. CDR3 length: 16 amino acids. Here the CDR3 DNA reads TGTGCCAGCAGTTTAGGGGGTAGCGGGAGTGTCTATGAGCAGTTCTTC. Its translation is CASSLGGSGSVYEQFF.

This clonotype has at least ten counts. The V gene is TRBV7-2, the J gene TRBJ2-5, with a possible D match to TRBD2 (5 bases). V was cut by 1 base and J by 5 bases, with 11 bases left in between. Germline V lookup: CDR1 SGHTA, CDR2 FQGNSA. This CDR3 is 14 amino acids long. CDR3 coding DNA: TGTGCCAGCAGCTTAGACCCGGGGATTGAGACCCAGTACTTC. The encoded protein is CASSLDPGIETQYF.

This clonotype was seen at least ten times. The V call is TRBV10-3, the J call TRBJ2-7, with D uncertain. The CDR3 covers 13 residues. V dropped 2 bases and J dropped 2 bases, with 7 bases sitting between them. Per germline, CDR1 ENHRY and CDR2 SYGVKD. This CDR3 reads CAISEGSPYEQYF. The DNA of the CDR3 is TGTGCCATCAGTGAGGGCAGCCCCTACGAGCAGTACTTC.

This clonotype was counted only a few times. The chain recombines TRBV3-1 with TRBJ2-7; TRBD2 agrees at 9 bases. There are 15 residues in the CDR3. Germline-derived CDR1 and CDR2 are LGHDT and YNNKEL (reference sequence). V shed 1 base and J 4 bases; nucleotides not matched to a gene: 5. The CDR3 DNA reads TGTGCCAGCAGCCAAGGTGGCGGGGGGGCGTACGAGCAGTACTTC. Protein: CASSQGGGGAYEQYF.

This clonotype was counted at least ten times. The chain is built from TRBV7-3 and TRBJ2-3; D might be TRBD2 (7 bases). V lost 5 bases to trimming and J lost 6 bases, with 12 bases between them. The germline V gene encodes CDR1 SGHTA and CDR2 FQGTGA. This CDR3 has 13 residues. This CDR3 is CASSRGASDTQYF. The CDR3 region has the DNA TGTGCCAGCAGCCGGGGGGCTAGCGATACGCAGTATTTT.

This clonotype was detected many times. The chain employs TRBV6-1 and TRBJ1-2; D perhaps matches TRBD1 (6 bases). Germline CDR1 is MNHNS and CDR2 is SASEGT. V dropped 7 bases and J dropped 0 bases, with 12 bases sitting between them. The CDR3 consists of 14 residues. The DNA of the CDR3 is TGTGCCAGCACCCGGGACACAGCTAACTATGGCTACACCTTC. Protein product: CASTRDTANYGYTF.

This clonotype turned up a few times. This chain links TRBV19 with TRBJ2-6; 9 bases align to TRBD1. Germline CDR1 reads LNHDA; CDR2 reads SQIVND (reference sequence). The junction had 10 bases not matched to a gene; V was cut back by 5 bases and J by 2 bases. There are 18 residues in the CDR3. CDR3 sequence: CASSWMGTGLTGANVLTF. The DNA for the CDR3 is TGTGCCAGTAGTTGGATGGGGACAGGGTTAACTGGGGCCAACGTCCTGACTTTC.

The chain joins TRBV7-3 to TRBJ1-1; perhaps TRBD1 as D (5 bases). There are 14 residues in the CDR3. Looked up from germline, CDR1 is SGHTA and CDR2 is FQGTGA. The V end was cut by 5 bases, the J end by 6 bases, with 16 bases between. DNA for the CDR3: TGTGCCAGCAGCCTTCTGGGGGGTGAAGCTGAAGCTTTCTTT. Translated: CASSLLGGEAEAFF.

The sample holds many counts of this clonotype. This chain uses TRBV2 with TRBJ2-7; D is uncertain. The ends were cut back, 6 bases at V and 0 bases at J, with 12 bases in the middle. Germline CDR1 SNHLY, CDR2 FYNNEI. This CDR3 region has 14 residues. The CDR3 DNA reads as TGTGCCAGCAGCCTTCTTCAGGCCTCCTACGAGCAGTACTTC. Amino acids: CASSLLQASYEQYF.

This clonotype was counted many times. The V gene is TRBV6-6, the J gene TRBJ2-1, with TRBD2 matching 10 bases. J was trimmed by 6 bases and V by 6 bases; bases with no gene match: 8. This CDR3 contains 15 residues. Per the germline V gene, CDR1 is MNHNY and CDR2 is SVGAGI (reference sequence). The chain's CDR3 is CASRERGGPTNEQFF. CDR3 sequence (DNA): TGTGCCAGCAGGGAGCGGGGGGGCCCCACCAATGAGCAGTTCTTC.

This clonotype was recorded a few times. This chain links TRBV7-9 with TRBJ2-7; 8 nucleotides match TRBD2. Germline-derived CDR1 and CDR2 are SEHNR and FQNEAQ (reference sequence). Trimming at V came to 1 base and at J to 5 bases, leaving 1 base not matched to a gene. This CDR3 is built from 13 residues. The CDR3 DNA follows: TGTGCCAGCAGCTTAGACGGGGGGGACGAGCAGTACTTC. This sequence encodes CASSLDGGDEQYF.

In this sample, this clonotype turned up many times. This chain connects TRBV11-2 to TRBJ1-2, with 10 positions matching TRBD1. This CDR3 comprises 16 residues. Trimming took 4 bases from V and 6 from J; bases not matched to a gene: 11. Germline CDR1 is SGHAT and CDR2 is FQNNGV. CDR3 in DNA: TGTGCCAGCAGCTCCCGCGGGACAGGGGAGTTAGATGGCTACACCTTC. Translated, it gives CASSSRGTGELDGYTF.

At least ten counts were recorded for this clonotype. The J gene is TRBJ1-4, the V gene TRBV5-1, with 10 positions matching TRBD1. V was clipped by 3 bases and J by 8 bases; unmatched bases: 13. This CDR3 is 17 amino acids long. Germline assignment: CDR1 SGHRS and CDR2 YFSETQ. This CDR3 reads CASSSTGQGDGGEKLFF. The CDR3 DNA reads as TGCGCCAGCAGCTCTACAGGACAGGGGGATGGGGGAGAAAAACTGTTTTTT.

To note about this clonotype: Germline is not matched at one junction end, which may reflect a read error. This chain joins TRBV5-6 and TRBJ1-2, with a tentative D call TRBD1 (5 bases). Germline V CDR1 and CDR2: SGHDT, YYEEEE. The CDR3 sequence is 15 residues long. CDR3 bases: TGTGCCAGCAGGGTCAGGACAAGCAAAAACTATGGCTGCACCTTC. It yields the protein CASRVRTSKNYGCTF. Combining the CDR3 with reference TRBV5-6 and TRBJ1-2 gives the whole variable domain DAGVTQSPTHLIKTRGQQVTLRCSPKSGHDTVSWYQQALGQGPQFIFQYYEEEERQRGNFPDRFSGHQFPNYSSELNVNALLLGDSALYLCASRVRTSKNYGCTFGSGTRLTVV.

The table lists this clonotype with many counts. This chain joins TRBV4-1 and TRBJ1-2, with D perhaps TRBD1 (5 bases). Germline V gives CDR1 MGHRA, CDR2 YSYEKL. V lost 1 base and J lost 0, with 9 bases in between. The CDR3 sequence is 15 residues long. The CDR3 nucleotides read TGCGCCAGCAGCCAAGGCCAGGGATCTAACTATGGCTACACCTTC. Protein: CASSQGQGSNYGYTF.

The sample holds a few counts of this clonotype. V usage is TRBV19 and J usage is TRBJ2-1, with TRBD1 identical over 8 bases. There are 13 residues in the CDR3. V was pared by 9 bases and J by 5 bases, with 6 bases of the junction left unmatched. CDR1 and CDR2 (germline): LNHDA, SQIVND (reference sequence). Here the CDR3 DNA reads TGTGCCAGCCGGGACAGGATAAACAATGAGCAGTTCTTC. As protein: CASRDRINNEQFF.

This clonotype was observed at least ten times. This chain joins TRBV10-3 and TRBJ1-1; perhaps TRBD1 as D (6 bases). Per the germline V gene, CDR1 is ENHRY and CDR2 is SYGVKD. The ends were cut back, 6 bases at V and 3 bases at J, with 8 bases in the middle. The length of the CDR3 is 12 residues. For the CDR3, the DNA is TGTGCCATCAGCCGGACAGACACTGAAGCTTTCTTT. Protein product: CAISRTDTEAFF.

This chain uses TRBV28 with TRBJ1-1; 7 bases fit TRBD1. The CDR3 covers 14 residues. J was trimmed by 7 bases and V by 5 bases; bases with no gene match: 10. Germline V CDR1 and CDR2: MDHEN, SYDVKM. The CDR3 DNA reads as TGTGCCAGCAGTGTACTCAGGGGGAGGATTGAAGCTTTCTTT. Its protein product is CASSVLRGRIEAFF.

This clonotype occurred many times. The chain recombines TRBV12-3 or TRBV12-4 with TRBJ2-3; 13 bases line up with TRBD2. The CDR3 has 20 amino acids. Germline trimming cut 3 bases from V and 0 bases from J; bases unmatched to any gene: 12. The CDR3 region is CASSFSTSGRSSVSTDTQYF. The CDR3 coding sequence is TGTGCCAGCAGTTTCTCGACTAGCGGGAGGTCCTCGGTTAGCACAGATACGCAGTATTTT.

This clonotype has a count of ten or more. The V and J genes are TRBV7-8 and TRBJ1-2; D might be TRBD1 (6 bases). Deletions cut 1 base from V and 0 bases from J, with 18 bases between. The CDR3 runs to 18 residues. The germline gives CDR1 SGHVS, CDR2 FQNEAQ. The CDR3: CASSLVVSDSYTNYGYTF. The DNA for the CDR3 is TGTGCCAGCAGCTTAGTAGTTTCGGACAGCTATACTAACTATGGCTACACCTTC.